These T cell receptor beta chains were read from a single sample in a study of CD8 T cells in ankylosing spondylitis. One entry per CDR3 protein, called by TCRdb with MiXCR from the 5' RACE reads. The data hold 150,000 to 200,000 distinct CDR3 sequences, with roughly 34% observed a single time. Sequencing input: synovial fluid, either unsorted or a sorted T cell fraction (not recorded which). The receptors stem from a male donor with ankylosing spondylitis. Each CDR3 is given with its conserved first and last residue. The order of the fields is V gene, J gene, D gene, clone size, CDR3 DNA, CDR3 protein. D genes are given only for firm matches. Clone size is given for some rows only: seen once, a few or many times, or a class if the clone is expanded.

>TRBV6-5|TRBJ2-3|TRBD2|.
TGTGCCAGCAGTTACTCCTTGCGGGAGGGCCTGGGAGATACGCAGTATTTT
CASSYSLREGLGDTQYF
>TRBV2|TRBJ2-1|TRBD2|many
TGTGCCAGCAGTGTAGCGGGAAGGGGGAATGAGCAGTTCTTC
CASSVAGRGNEQFF
>TRBV20-1|TRBJ1-4|.|.
TGCAGTGCTAGTCCAGGGACCTCTAATGAAAAACTGTTTTTT
CSASPGTSNEKLFF
>TRBV3-1|TRBJ2-1|TRBD2|.
TGTGCCAGTAGACTAGCGGGGGGAAATGAGCAGTTCTTC
CASRLAGGNEQFF
>TRBV25-1|TRBJ2-1|TRBD1|few
TGTGCCAGCGGGCGGTTAGGACAGGACTACAATGAGCAGTTCTTC
CASGRLGQDYNEQFF
>TRBV2|TRBJ2-2|.|.
TGTGCCAGCAGTGTGGTTAACGGCCAGAAAAACACCGGGGAGCTGTTTTTT
CASSVVNGQKNTGELFF
>TRBV27|TRBJ1-5|TRBD1|.
TGTGCCAGCAGTTCTGGACAGGGCGAGCAGCCCCAGCATTTT
CASSSGQGEQPQHF
>TRBV6-2/TRBV6-3|TRBJ1-2|.|few
TGTGCCAGCAGCCGCGGACAGCACTCTTATGGCTACACCTTC
CASSRGQHSYGYTF
>TRBV11-3|TRBJ1-1|.|many
TGTGCCAGCAGCTTAGAAGGGACAAGGAACACTGAAGCTTTCTTT
CASSLEGTRNTEAFF
>TRBV6-5|TRBJ2-2|.|few
TGTGCCAGCAGTTACGAATGGGGTGGGTCCCTGGGGCCCGGGGAGCTGTTTTTT
CASSYEWGGSLGPGELFF
>TRBV12-3/TRBV12-4|TRBJ1-1|.|.
TGTGCCAGCAGTCGGGGATTGGACCTAGGGGCTTTCTTT
CASSRGLDLGAFF
>TRBV20-1|TRBJ2-6|TRBD1|.
TGCAGTGCTCGCACTCTCCGGGACAGGGTTTCTGGGGCCAACGTCCTGACTTTC
CSARTLRDRVSGANVLTF
>TRBV20-1|TRBJ2-1|.|few
TGCAGTGCTAGAGCCCCCTACAATGAGCAGTTCTTC
CSARAPYNEQFF
>TRBV18|TRBJ2-1|TRBD2|.
TGTGCCAGCTCACCATCGGGGGGTTTCAACAATGAGCAGTTCTTC
CASSPSGGFNNEQFF
>TRBV3-1|TRBJ1-6|.|many
TGTGCCAGCAGCCAAGATGTGTCAGGGGATTCACCCCTCCACTTT
CASSQDVSGDSPLHF
>TRBV29-1|TRBJ2-7|TRBD2|many
TGCAGCGTCACCAAACCGTCTAGCGGCGGCCCCTACGAGCAGTACTTC
CSVTKPSSGGPYEQYF
>TRBV28|TRBJ1-5|.|.
TGTGCCAGCAGTTTGGCAGGGTATGGCAATCAGCCCCAGCATTTT
CASSLAGYGNQPQHF
>TRBV12-3/TRBV12-4|TRBJ2-2|.|.
TGTGCCAGCAGTTTAATCGCTGGTTCGTCCGGGGAGCTGTTTTTT
CASSLIAGSSGELFF
>TRBV24-1|TRBJ2-7|.|few
TGTGCCACCAGTGACTTTATGGGGGGTTCGGTCTACGAGCAGTACTTC
CATSDFMGGSVYEQYF
>TRBV20-1|TRBJ2-7|.|.
TGCACTGCCCGGGGACATTCCTACGAGCAGTACTTC
CTARGHSYEQYF
>TRBV4-2|TRBJ2-2|.|.
TGTGCCAGCAGTCAAGACGTGGTGGGAAAATACACCGGGGAGCTGTTTTTT
CASSQDVVGKYTGELFF
>TRBV2|TRBJ1-2|TRBD1|many
TGTGCCAGCAGGGGGGACAGTAACTATGGCTACACCTTC
CASRGDSNYGYTF
>TRBV2|TRBJ2-2|.|many
TGTGCCAGCAGGGTTAATACAGGGATCGGGGAGCTGTTTTTT
CASRVNTGIGELFF
>TRBV5-1|TRBJ2-7|.|.
TGCGCCAGCAGCTTGCTAGGCGGGCAGGGCGAGCAGTACTTC
CASSLLGGQGEQYF
>TRBV20-1|TRBJ2-1|.|.
TGCAGTGCCGGAGCTGCGTATGAGCAGTTCTTC
CSAGAAYEQFF
>TRBV9|TRBJ2-3|TRBD2|.
TGTGCCAGCAGCGAGCGGGGGCGCCGCGGAGATACGCAGTATTTT
CASSERGRRGDTQYF
>TRBV28|TRBJ1-5|TRBD1|few
TGTGCCAGCAAAACGACGCCAGGGGGATATAGCAATCAGCCCCAGCATTTT
CASKTTPGGYSNQPQHF
>TRBV9|TRBJ2-1|.|.
TGTGCCAGCAGCCGGGACACGCATTACAATGAGCAGTTCTTC
CASSRDTHYNEQFF
>TRBV7-2|TRBJ2-1|TRBD2|many
TGTGCCAGCAGCTTAAATCTAGCGGCCTACAATGAGCAGTTCTTC
CASSLNLAAYNEQFF
>TRBV7-9|TRBJ1-5|.|large
TGTGCCAGCAGCTTATCGGGGACGGCCGGCAATCAGCCCCAGCATTTT
CASSLSGTAGNQPQHF
>TRBV7-3|TRBJ2-1|.|.
TGTGCCAGCAGCCTTTCGGGCGGGGTCCCCTACAATGAGCAGTTCTTC
CASSLSGGVPYNEQFF
>TRBV11-2|TRBJ2-7|.|.
TGTGCCAGCAGCCTAAATGGAGGGTACGAGCAGTACTTC
CASSLNGGYEQYF
>TRBV20-1|TRBJ2-7|TRBD2|few
TGCAGTGCGCCACGGACCAGCGGGAGGACTAAAACCTCCTACGAGCAGTACTTC
CSAPRTSGRTKTSYEQYF
>TRBV11-2|TRBJ2-7|.|many
TGTGCCAGCAGCTTAGTAGGGCAGCCAGCCTACGAGCAGTACTTC
CASSLVGQPAYEQYF
>TRBV2|TRBJ1-5|.|.
TGTGCCAGCATGTCCGGGACCAATCAGCCCCAGCATTTT
CASMSGTNQPQHF
>TRBV29-1|TRBJ1-2|TRBD1|few
TGCAGCGTGGAAAACCCGGACAGGTTTAGTGGCTACACCTTC
CSVENPDRFSGYTF
>TRBV3-1|TRBJ1-1|.|few
TGTGCCAGCAGCCAATTAACAAGAAACACTGAAGCTTTCTTT
CASSQLTRNTEAFF